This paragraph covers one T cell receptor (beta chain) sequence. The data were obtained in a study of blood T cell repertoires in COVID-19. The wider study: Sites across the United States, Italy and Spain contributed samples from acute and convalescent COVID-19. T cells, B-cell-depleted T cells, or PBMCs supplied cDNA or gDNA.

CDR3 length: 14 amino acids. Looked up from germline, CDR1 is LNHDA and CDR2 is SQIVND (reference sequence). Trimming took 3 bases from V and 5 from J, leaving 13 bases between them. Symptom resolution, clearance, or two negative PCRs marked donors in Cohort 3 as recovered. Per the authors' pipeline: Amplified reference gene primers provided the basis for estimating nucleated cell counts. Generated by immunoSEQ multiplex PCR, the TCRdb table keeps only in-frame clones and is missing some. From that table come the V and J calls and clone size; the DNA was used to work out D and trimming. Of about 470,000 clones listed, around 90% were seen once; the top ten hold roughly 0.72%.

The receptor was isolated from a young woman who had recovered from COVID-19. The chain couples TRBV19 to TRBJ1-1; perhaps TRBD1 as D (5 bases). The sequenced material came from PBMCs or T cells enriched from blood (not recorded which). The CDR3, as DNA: TGTGCCAGTAGTATCCGGCAGGGAAGTACTGAAGCTTTCTTT. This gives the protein CASSIRQGSTEAFF.